This entry features one TCR beta chain sequence. The antigen remains undetermined. This entry comes from a study of vaccination and CD4 T cells after COVID-19. Turning to the study itself: The peptides that stimulated the cells were overlapping spike peptides from SARS-CoV-2, HCoV-NL63, HCoV-OC43 and HCoV-229E. Control cultures received a CEFX pool, an HIV-1 Nef pool, or no peptide.

The Oncomine TCR Beta short-read assay sequenced DNA from cultured CD4+ T cells. Via MiXCR, TCRdb re-called the PCR reads, giving one row per CDR3 protein. The table includes 17,000 or so distinct CDR3 sequences, approximately 50% detected once. Treatment noted: roughly ten-day PBMC culture with coronavirus spike peptide pools or control peptides (ViraFEST assay). From germline, CDR1 is LNHDA and CDR2 SQIVND (reference sequence). The CDR3 runs to 14 residues. The germline V and J ends were trimmed by 4 bases and 1 base, with 11 bases remaining between them. Study-wide findings and caveats: A median of roughly 87% of reactive clones, in convalescent patients, became evident only post-vaccination.

Source material: CD4+ T cells from blood, cultured in vitro. This TCR was sampled from a human donor who had recovered from COVID-19. The V and J genes are TRBV19 and TRBJ2-7; tentative D call: TRBD2 (5 bases). This chain's CDR3 is CASSSQRISYEQYF. The DNA of the CDR3 is TGTGCCAGTAGTAGCCAGCGGATATCCTACGAGCAGTACTTC. The whole variable domain, filled in from reference TRBV19 and TRBJ2-7, reads DGGITQSPKYLFRKEGQNVTLSCEQNLNHDAMYWYRQDPGQGLRLIYYSQIVNDFQKGDIAEGYSVSREKKESFPLTVTSAQKNPTAFYLCASSSQRISYEQYFGPGTRLTVT.